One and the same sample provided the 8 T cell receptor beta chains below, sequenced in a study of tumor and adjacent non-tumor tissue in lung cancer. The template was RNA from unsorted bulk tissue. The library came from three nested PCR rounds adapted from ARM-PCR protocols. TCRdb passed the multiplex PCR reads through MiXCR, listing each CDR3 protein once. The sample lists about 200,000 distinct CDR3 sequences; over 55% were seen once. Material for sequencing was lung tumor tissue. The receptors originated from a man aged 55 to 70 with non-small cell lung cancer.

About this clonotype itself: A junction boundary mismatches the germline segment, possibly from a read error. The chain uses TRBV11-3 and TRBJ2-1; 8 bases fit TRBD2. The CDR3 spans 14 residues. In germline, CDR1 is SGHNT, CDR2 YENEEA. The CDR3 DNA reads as TGTGCTAGCAACCGTCCTAGCGGGTACAATGAGCAGTTCTTC. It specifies CASNRPSGYNEQFF.

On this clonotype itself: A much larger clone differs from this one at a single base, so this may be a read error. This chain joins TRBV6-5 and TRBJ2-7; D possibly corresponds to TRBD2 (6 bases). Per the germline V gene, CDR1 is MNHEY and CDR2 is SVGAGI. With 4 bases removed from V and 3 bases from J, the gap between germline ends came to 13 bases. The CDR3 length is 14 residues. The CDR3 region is CASSFSGDLYEQYF. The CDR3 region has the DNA TGTGCCAGCAGTTTCTCGGGGGACCTCTACGAGCAGTACTTC.

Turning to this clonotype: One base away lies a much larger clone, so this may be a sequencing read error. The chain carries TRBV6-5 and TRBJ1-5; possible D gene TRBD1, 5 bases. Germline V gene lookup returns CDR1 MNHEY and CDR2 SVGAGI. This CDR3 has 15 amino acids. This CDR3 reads CTSSYSRGSNQPQHF. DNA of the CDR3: TGTACCAGCAGTTACTCGCGGGGGTCTAATCAGCCCCAGCATTTT.

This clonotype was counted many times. This CDR3 is CASTSGGARNEQFF. The CDR3 DNA reads TGTGCCAGCACTTCGGGGGGGGCCAGGAATGAGCAGTTCTTC. The chain uses TRBV6-5 and TRBJ2-1; 8 bases are a match to TRBD2. With V trimmed by 7 bases and J by 7 bases, 9 bases remained unmatched. Germline assignment: CDR1 MNHEY and CDR2 SVGAGI. The CDR3 length is 14 residues.

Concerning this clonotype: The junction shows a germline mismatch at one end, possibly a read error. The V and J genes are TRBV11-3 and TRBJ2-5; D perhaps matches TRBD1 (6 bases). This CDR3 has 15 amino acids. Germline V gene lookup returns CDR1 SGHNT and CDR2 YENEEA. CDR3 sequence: CASSAPQGLGETRYF. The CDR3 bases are TGTGCCAGCAGCGCACCGCAGGGGCTGGGGGAGACCCGGTACTTC. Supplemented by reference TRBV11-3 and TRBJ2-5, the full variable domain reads EAGVVQSPRYKIIEKKQPVAFWCNPISGHNTLYWYLQNLGQGPELLIRYENEEAVDDSQLPKDRFSAERLKGVDSTLKIQPAELGDSAVYLCASSAPQGLGETRYFGPGTRLLVL.

The CDR3 reads CSVVPPRGVTDTQYF. Here the CDR3 DNA reads TGCAGCGTTGTCCCCCCTAGGGGAGTCACAGATACGCAGTATTTT. This rearrangement joins TRBV29-1 to TRBJ2-3, with D perhaps being TRBD1 or TRBD2 (5 bases each). V was cut by 4 bases and J by 2 bases, with 16 bases left in between. The CDR3 runs 15 residues. Germline CDR1 is SQVTM and CDR2 is ANQGSEA.

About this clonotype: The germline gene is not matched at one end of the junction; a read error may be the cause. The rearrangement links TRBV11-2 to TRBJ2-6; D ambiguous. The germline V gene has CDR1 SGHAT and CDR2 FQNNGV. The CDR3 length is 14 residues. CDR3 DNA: TGCGCCGGCAGTCCTATCTCTGGTGCCAACGTCATGACTTTC. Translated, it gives CAGSPISGANVMTF.

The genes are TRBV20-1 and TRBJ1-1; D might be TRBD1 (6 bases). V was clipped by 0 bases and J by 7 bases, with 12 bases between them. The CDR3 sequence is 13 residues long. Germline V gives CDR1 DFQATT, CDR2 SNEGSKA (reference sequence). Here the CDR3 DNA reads TGCAGTGCTAGAGAACCGGGACATTATGAAGCTTTCTTT. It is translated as CSAREPGHYEAFF.